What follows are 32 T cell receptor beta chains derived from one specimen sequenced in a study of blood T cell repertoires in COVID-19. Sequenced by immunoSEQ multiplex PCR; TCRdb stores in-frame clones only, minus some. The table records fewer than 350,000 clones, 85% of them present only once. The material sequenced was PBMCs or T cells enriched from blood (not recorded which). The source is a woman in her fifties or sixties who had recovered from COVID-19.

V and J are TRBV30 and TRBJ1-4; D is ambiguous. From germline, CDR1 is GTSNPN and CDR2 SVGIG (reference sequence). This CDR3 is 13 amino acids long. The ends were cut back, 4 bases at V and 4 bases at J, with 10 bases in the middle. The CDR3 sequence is CAWKGEGNEKLFF. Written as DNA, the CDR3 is TGTGCCTGGAAGGGAGAGGGTAATGAAAAACTGTTTTTT.

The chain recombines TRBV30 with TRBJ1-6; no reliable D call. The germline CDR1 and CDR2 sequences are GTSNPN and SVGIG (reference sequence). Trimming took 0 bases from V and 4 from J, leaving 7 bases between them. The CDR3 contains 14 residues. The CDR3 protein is CAWSVEQYNSPLHF. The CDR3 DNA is TGTGCCTGGAGTGTAGAACAGTATAATTCACCCCTCCACTTT.

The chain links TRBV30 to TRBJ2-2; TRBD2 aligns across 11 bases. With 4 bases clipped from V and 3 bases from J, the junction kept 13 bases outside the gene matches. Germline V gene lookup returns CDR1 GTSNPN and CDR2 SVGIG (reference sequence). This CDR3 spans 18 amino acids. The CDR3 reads CAWTISGGVYEYTGELFF. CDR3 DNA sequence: TGTGCCTGGACCATTAGCGGGGGGGTATATGAGTACACCGGGGAGCTGTTTTTT.

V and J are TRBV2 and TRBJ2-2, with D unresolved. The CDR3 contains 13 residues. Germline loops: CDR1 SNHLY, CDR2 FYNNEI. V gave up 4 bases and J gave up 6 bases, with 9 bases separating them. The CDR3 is CASSVDSPGELFF. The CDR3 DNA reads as TGTGCCAGCAGTGTTGACTCTCCCGGGGAGCTGTTTTTT.

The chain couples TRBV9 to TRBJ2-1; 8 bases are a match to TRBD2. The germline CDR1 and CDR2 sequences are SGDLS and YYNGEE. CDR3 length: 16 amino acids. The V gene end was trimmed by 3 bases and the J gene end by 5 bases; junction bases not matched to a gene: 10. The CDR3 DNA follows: TGTGCCAGCAGCGCCAGGGGAGCGGGAGAAGACAATGAGCAGTTCTTC. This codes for CASSARGAGEDNEQFF.

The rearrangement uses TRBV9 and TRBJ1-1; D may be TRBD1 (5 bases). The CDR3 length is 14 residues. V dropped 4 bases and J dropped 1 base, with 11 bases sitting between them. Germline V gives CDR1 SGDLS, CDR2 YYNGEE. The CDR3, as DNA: TGTGCCAGCAGCATCGTCGGGGGGAACACTGAAGCTTTCTTT. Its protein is CASSIVGGNTEAFF.

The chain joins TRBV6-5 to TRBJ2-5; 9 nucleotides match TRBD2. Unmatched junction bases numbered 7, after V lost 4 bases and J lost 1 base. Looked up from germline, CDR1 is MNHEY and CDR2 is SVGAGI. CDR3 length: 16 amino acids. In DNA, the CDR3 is TGTGCCAGCAGTTCCCGACTAGCGGAGACCCAAGAGACCCAGTACTTC. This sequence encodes CASSSRLAETQETQYF.

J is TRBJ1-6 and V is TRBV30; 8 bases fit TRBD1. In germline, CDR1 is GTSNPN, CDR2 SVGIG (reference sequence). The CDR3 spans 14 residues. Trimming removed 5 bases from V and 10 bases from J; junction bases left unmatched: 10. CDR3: CAWVIRTGSSPLHF. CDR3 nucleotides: TGTGCCTGGGTCATACGGACAGGGAGCTCACCCCTCCACTTT.

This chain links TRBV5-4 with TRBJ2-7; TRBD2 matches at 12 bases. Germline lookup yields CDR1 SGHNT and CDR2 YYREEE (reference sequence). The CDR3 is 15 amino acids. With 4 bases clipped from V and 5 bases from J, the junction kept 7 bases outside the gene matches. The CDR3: CASSPTSGSPHEQYF. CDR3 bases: TGTGCCAGCAGCCCGACTAGCGGGAGTCCCCACGAGCAGTACTTC.

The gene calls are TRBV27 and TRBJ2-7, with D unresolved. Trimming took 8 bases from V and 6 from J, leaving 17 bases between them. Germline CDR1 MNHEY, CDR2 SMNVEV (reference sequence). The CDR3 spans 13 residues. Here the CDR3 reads CASPLALYCEQYF. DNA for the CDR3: TGTGCCAGCCCTTTAGCCCTTTACTGCGAGCAGTACTTC.

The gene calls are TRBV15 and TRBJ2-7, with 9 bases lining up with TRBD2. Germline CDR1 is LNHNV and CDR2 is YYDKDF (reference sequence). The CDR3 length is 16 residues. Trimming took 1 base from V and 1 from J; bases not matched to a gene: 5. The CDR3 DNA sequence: TGTGCCACCAGCAGAGGAGGGGGACTAGCATCCTACGAGCAGTACTTC. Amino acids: CATSRGGGLASYEQYF.

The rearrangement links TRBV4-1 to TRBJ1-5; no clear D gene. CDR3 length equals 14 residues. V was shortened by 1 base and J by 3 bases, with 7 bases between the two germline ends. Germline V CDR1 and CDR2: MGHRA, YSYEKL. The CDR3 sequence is CASSQALSNQPQHF. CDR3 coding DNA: TGCGCCAGCAGCCAAGCTCTGTCCAATCAGCCCCAGCATTTT.

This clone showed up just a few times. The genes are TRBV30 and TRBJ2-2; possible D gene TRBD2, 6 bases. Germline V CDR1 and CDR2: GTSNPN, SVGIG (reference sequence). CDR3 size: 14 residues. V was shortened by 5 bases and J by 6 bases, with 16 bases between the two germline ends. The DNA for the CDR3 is TGTGCCTGGCGCCGGGGGAGGCCCCCCGGGGAGCTGTTTTTT. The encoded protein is CAWRRGRPPGELFF. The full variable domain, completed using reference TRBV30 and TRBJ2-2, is SQTIHQWPATLVQPVGSPLSLECTVEGTSNPNLYWYRQAAGRGLQLLFYSVGIGQISSEVPQNLSASRPQDRQFILSSKKLLLSDSGFYLCAWRRGRPPGELFFGEGSRLTVL.

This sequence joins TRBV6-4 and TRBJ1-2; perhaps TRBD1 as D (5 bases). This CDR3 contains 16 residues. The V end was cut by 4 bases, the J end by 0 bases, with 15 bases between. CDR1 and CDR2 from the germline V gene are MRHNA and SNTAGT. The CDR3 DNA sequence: TGTGCCAGCAGTGCATCCCCTGGACAAACTAACTATGGCTACACCTTC. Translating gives CASSASPGQTNYGYTF.

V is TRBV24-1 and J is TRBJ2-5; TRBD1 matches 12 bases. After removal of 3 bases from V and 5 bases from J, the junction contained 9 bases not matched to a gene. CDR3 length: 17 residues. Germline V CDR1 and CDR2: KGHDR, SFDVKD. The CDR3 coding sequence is TGTGCCACCAGTGATCCGGGACAGGGGGCCTTACAGGAGACCCAGTACTTC. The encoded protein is CATSDPGQGALQETQYF.

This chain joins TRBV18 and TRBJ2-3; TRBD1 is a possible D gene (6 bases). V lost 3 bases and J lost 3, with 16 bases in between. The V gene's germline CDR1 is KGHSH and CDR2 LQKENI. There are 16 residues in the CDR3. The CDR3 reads CASSPSDSGRTDTQYF. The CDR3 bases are TGTGCCAGCTCACCGTCGGACAGTGGACGGACAGATACGCAGTATTTT.

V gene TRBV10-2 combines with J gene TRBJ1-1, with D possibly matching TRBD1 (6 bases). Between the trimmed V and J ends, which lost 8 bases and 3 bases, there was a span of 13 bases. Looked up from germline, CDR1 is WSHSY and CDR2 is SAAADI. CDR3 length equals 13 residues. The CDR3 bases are TGCGCCAGCCACAGGGAAGGGTACACTGAAGCTTTCTTT. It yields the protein CASHREGYTEAFF.

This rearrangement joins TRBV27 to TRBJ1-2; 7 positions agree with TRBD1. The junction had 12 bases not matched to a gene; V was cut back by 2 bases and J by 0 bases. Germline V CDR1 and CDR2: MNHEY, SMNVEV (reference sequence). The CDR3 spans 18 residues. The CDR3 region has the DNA TGTGCCAGCAGTTTAACTTTCGTTCCGGGACAGCCTAACTATGGCTACACCTTC. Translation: CASSLTFVPGQPNYGYTF.

CDR3 loop: CASSLITSGGTPNNYEQYF. The DNA of the CDR3 is TGTGCCAGCAGTCTGATAACTAGCGGGGGGACGCCAAACAATTACGAGCAGTACTTC. The chain combines TRBV28 with TRBJ2-7; 12 bases are shared with TRBD2. The CDR3 runs to 19 residues. Germline loops: CDR1 MDHEN, CDR2 SYDVKM. Trimming removed 5 bases from V and 4 bases from J; junction bases left unmatched: 18.

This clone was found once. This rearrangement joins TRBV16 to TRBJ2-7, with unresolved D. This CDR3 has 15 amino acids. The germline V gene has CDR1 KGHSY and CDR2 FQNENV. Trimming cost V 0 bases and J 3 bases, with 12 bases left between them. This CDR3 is CASSQSADTDYEQYF. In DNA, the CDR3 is TGTGCCAGCAGCCAATCCGCAGATACAGACTACGAGCAGTACTTC.

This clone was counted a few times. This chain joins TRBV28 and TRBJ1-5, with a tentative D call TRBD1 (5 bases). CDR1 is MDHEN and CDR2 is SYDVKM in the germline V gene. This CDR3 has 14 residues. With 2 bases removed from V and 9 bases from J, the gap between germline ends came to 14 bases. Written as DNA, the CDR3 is TGTGCCAGCAGTTTACCAGGGCCCTCTAGGCCCCAGCATTTT. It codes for CASSLPGPSRPQHF.

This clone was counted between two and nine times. The chain's CDR3 is CASSPSTGGYTF. CDR3 nucleotides: TGTGCCAGCAGCCCCTCAACCGGGGGCTACACCTTC. The chain carries TRBV6-5 and TRBJ1-2; D gene unclear. This CDR3 is built from 12 residues. Germline values: CDR1 MNHEY, CDR2 SVGAGI. Trimming shortened V by 6 bases and J by 8 bases, and 13 bases separated the two germline ends.

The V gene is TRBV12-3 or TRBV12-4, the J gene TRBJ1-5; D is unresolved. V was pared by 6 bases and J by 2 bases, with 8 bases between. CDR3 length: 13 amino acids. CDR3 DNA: TGTGCCAGCAGCGGAGTGGGCAATCAGCCCCAGCATTTT. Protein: CASSGVGNQPQHF.

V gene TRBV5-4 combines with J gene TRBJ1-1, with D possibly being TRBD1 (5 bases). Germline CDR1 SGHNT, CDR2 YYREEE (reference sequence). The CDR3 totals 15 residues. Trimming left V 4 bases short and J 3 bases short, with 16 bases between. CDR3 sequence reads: CASSLRRGVDTEAFF. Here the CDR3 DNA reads TGTGCCAGCAGCCTACGCCGGGGGGTGGACACTGAAGCTTTCTTT.

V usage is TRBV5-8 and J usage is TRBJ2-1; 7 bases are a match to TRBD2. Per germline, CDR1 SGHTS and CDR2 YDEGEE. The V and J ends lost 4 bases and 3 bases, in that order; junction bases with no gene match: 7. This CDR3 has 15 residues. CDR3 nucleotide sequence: TGTGCCAGCAGCCACGGACTAGTTTTCTACAATGAGCAGTTCTTC. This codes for CASSHGLVFYNEQFF.

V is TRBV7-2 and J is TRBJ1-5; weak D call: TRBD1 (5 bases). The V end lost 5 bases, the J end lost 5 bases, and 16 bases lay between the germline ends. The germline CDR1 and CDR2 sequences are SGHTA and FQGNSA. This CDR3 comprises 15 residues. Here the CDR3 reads CASSRRVSNDQPQHF. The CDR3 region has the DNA TGTGCCAGCAGCCGCAGGGTTAGCAACGATCAGCCCCAGCATTTT.

As DNA, the CDR3 is TGTGCCAGCATCAAACTTGGGGGGGGCCGGATCACAGATACGCAGTATTTT. Its protein product is CASIKLGGGRITDTQYF. This chain connects TRBV2 to TRBJ2-3, with D perhaps matching TRBD2 (7 bases). V was cut by 7 bases and J by 2 bases, with 22 bases left in between. Germline lookup yields CDR1 SNHLY and CDR2 FYNNEI. The CDR3 sequence is 17 residues long.

The CDR3 bases are TGTGCCGTCGGACGGTCCGTCCCGAGGGCCTCTGGGGCCAACGTCCTGACTTTC. Translating it yields CAVGRSVPRASGANVLTF. The chain is built from TRBV7-9 and TRBJ2-6, with D perhaps matching TRBD2 (5 bases). Germline V gene data show CDR1 as SEHNR and CDR2 as FQNEAQ (reference sequence). Trimming took off 11 bases at V and 0 bases at J, with 23 bases between the two ends. The CDR3 has 18 amino acids.

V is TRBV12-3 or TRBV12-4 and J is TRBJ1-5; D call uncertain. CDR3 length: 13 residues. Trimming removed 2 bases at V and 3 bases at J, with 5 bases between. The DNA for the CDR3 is TGTGCCAGCAGTTTAACAGCCAATCAGCCCCAGCATTTT. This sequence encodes CASSLTANQPQHF.

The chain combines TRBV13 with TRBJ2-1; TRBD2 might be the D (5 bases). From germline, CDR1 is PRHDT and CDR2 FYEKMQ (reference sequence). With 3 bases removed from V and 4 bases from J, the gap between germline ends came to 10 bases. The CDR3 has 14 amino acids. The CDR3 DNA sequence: TGTGCCAGCAGCTTGCCAGGAGGTTACAATGAGCAGTTCTTC. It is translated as CASSLPGGYNEQFF.

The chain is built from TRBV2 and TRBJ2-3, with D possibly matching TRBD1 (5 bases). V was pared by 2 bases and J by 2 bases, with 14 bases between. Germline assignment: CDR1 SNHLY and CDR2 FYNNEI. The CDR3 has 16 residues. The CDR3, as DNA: TGTGCCAGCAGTGAATTTAACAGGCTTTCCACAGATACGCAGTATTTT. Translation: CASSEFNRLSTDTQYF. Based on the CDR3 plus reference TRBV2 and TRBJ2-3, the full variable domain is EPEVTQTPSHQVTQMGQEVILRCVPISNHLYFYWYRQILGQKVEFLVSFYNNEISEKSEIFDDQFSVERPDGSNFTLKIRSTKLEDSAMYFCASSEFNRLSTDTQYFGPGTRLTVL.

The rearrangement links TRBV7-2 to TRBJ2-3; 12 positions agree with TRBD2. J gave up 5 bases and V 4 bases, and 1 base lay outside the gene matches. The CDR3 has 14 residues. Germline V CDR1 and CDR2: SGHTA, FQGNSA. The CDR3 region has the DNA TGTGCCAGCAGCTGGGGACTAGCGGGAGATACGCAGTATTTT. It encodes CASSWGLAGDTQYF.